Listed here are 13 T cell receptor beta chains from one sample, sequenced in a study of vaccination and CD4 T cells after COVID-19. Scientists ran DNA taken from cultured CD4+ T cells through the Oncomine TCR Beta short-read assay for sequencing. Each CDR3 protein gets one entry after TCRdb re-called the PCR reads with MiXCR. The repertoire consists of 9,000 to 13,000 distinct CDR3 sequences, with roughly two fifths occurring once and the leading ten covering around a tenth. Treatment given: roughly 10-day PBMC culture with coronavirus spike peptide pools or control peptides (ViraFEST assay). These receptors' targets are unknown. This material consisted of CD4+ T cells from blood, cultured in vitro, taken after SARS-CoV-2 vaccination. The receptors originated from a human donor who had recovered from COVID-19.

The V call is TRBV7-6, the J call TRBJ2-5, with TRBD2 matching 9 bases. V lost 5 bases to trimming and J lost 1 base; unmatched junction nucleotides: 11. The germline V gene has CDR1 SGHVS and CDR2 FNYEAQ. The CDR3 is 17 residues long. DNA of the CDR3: TGTGCCAGCAGCCGACCCTCGGGAGCGGGGGGCCAAGAGACCCAGTACTTC. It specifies CASSRPSGAGGQETQYF.

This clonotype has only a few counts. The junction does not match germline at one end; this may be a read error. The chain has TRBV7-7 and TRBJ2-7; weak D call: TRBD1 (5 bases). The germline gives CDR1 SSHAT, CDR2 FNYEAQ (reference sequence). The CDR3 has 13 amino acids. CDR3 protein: CASSPAQGYEQYF. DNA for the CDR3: TGTGCTAGCAGCCCCGCCCAGGGATACGAGCAGTACTTC.

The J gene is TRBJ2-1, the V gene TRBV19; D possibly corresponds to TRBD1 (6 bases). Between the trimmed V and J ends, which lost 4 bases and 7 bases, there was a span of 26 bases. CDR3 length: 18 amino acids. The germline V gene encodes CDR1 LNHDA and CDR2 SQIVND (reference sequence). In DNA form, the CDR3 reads TGTGCCAGTAGTAGGACAGCGATGAAAGAATTTTGGTGGAATGAGCAGTTCTTC. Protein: CASSRTAMKEFWWNEQFF. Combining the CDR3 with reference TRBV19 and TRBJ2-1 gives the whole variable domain DGGITQSPKYLFRKEGQNVTLSCEQNLNHDAMYWYRQDPGQGLRLIYYSQIVNDFQKGDIAEGYSVSREKKESFPLTVTSAQKNPTAFYLCASSRTAMKEFWWNEQFFGPGTRLTVL.

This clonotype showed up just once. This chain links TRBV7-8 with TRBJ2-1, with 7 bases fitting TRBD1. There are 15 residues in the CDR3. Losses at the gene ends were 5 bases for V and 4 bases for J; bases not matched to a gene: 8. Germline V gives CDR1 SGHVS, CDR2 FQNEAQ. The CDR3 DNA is TGTGCCAGCAGCACCCGGGACAGACATTACAATGAGCAGTTCTTC. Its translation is CASSTRDRHYNEQFF.

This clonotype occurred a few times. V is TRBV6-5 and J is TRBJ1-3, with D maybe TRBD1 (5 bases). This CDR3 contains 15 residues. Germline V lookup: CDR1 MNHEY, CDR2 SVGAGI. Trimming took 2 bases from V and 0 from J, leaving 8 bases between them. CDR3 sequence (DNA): TGTGCCAGCAGTTACGACAGATACTCTGGAAACACCATATATTTT. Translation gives CASSYDRYSGNTIYF.

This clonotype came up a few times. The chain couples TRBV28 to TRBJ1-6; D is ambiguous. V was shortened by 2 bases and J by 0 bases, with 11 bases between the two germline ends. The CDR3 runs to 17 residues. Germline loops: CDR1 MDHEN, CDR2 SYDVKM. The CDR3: CASSLKIGSSYNSPLHF. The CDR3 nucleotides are TGTGCCAGCAGTTTAAAGATAGGGAGCTCCTATAATTCACCCCTCCACTTT.

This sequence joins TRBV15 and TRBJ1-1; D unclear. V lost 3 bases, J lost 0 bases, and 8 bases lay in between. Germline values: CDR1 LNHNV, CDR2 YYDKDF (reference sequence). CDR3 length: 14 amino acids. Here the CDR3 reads CATSSKQLNTEAFF. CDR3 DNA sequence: TGTGCCACCAGCAGTAAACAGCTGAACACTGAAGCTTTCTTT.

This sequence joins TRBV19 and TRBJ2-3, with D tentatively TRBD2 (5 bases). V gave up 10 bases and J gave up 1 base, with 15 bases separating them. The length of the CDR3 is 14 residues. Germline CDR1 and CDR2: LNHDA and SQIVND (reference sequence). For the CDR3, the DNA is TGTGCCACGGCATCCAGCGGTCGCACAGATACGCAGTATTTT. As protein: CATASSGRTDTQYF.

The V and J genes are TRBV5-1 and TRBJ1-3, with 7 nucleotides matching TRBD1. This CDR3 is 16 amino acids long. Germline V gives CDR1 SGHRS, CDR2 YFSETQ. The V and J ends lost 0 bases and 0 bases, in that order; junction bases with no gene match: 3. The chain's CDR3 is CASSLAGTDSGNTIYF. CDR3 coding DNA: TGCGCCAGCAGCTTGGCCGGGACAGACTCTGGAAACACCATATATTTT.

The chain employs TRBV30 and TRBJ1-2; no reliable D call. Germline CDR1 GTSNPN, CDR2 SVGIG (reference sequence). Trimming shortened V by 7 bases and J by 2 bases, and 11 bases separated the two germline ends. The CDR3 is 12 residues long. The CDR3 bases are TGTGCCTCACCAGAGCCAAACTATGGCTACACCTTC. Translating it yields CASPEPNYGYTF.

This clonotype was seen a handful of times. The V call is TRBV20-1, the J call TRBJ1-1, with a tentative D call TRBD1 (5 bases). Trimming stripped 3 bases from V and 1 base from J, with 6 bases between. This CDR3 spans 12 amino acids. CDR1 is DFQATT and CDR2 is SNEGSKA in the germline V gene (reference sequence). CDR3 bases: TGCAGTGCTAGCGGGGCGAACACTGAAGCTTTCTTT. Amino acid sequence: CSASGANTEAFF.

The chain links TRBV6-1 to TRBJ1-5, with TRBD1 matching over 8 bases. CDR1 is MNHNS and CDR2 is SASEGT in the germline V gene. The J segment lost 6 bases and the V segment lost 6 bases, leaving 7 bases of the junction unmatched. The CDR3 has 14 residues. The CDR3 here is CASRRTGFGQPQHF. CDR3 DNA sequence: TGTGCCAGCAGAAGGACAGGGTTTGGTCAGCCCCAGCATTTT.

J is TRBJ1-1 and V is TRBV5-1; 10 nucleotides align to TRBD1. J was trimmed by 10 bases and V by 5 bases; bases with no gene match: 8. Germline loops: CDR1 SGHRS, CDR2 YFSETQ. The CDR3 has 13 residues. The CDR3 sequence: CASRNDRGRGAFF. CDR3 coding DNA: TGCGCCAGCAGAAATGACAGGGGGCGCGGAGCTTTCTTT.